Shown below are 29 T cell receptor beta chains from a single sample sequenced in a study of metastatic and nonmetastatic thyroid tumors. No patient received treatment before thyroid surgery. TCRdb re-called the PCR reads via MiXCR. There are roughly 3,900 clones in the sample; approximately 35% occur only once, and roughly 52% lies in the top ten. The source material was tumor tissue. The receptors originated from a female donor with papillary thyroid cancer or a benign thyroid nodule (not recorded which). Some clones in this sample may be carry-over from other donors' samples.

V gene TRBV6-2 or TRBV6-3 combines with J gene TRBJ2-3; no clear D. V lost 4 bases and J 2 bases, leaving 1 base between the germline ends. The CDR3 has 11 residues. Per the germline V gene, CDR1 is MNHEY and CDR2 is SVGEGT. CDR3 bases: TGTGCCAGCAGTTCCACAGATACGCAGTATTTT. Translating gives CASSSTDTQYF.

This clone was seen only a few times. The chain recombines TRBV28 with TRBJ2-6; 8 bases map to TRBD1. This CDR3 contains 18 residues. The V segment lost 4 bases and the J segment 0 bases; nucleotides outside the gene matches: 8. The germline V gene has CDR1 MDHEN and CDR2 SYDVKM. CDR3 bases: TGTGCCAGCAGTTCCCCGGGACAGGTCGGCTCTGGGGCCAACGTCCTGACTTTC. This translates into CASSSPGQVGSGANVLTF.

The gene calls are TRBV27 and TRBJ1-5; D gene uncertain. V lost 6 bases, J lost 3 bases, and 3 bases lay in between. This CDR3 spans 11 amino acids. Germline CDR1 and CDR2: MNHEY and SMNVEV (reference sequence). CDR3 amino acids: CASRFNQPQHF. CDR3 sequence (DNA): TGTGCCAGCAGATTCAATCAGCCCCAGCATTTT.

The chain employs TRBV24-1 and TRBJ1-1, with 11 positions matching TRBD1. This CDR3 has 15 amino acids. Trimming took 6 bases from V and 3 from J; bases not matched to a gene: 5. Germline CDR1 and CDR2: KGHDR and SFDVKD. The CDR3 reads CATSRDRGADTEAFF. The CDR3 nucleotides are TGTGCCACCAGTAGGGACAGGGGGGCGGACACTGAAGCTTTCTTT.

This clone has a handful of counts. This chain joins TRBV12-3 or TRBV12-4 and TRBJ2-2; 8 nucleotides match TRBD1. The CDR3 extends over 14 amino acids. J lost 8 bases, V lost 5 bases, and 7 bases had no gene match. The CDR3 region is CASSRGQGGGELFF. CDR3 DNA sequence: TGTGCCAGCAGTCGCGGACAGGGTGGAGGGGAGCTGTTTTTT.

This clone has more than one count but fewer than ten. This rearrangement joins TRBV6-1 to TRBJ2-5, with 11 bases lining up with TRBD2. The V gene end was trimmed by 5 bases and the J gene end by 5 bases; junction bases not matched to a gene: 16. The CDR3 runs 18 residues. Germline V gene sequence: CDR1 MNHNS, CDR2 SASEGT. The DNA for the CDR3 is TGTGCCAGCAGTCTTTGGCCTACTAGCGGGAGTGGCGGGGAGACCCAGTACTTC. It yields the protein CASSLWPTSGSGGETQYF.

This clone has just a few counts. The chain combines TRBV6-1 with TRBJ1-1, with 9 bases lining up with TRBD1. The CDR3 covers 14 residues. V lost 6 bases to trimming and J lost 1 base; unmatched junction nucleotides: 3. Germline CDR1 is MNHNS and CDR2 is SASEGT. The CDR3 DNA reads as TGTGCCAGCAGAGTGGGACAGGGGAACACTGAAGCTTTCTTT. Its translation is CASRVGQGNTEAFF.

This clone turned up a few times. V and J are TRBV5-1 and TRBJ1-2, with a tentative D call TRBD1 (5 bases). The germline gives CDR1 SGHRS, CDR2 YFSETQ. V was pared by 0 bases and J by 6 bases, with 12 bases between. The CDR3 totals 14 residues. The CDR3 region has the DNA TGCGCCAGCAGCTTGGACCAGGGATGGGATGGCTACACCTTC. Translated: CASSLDQGWDGYTF.

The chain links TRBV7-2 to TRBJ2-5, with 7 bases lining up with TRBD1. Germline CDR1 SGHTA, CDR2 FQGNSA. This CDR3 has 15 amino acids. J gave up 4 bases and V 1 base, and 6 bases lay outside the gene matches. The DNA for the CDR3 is TGTGCCAGCAGCTTAGTTGGGACAGCGCTAGAGACCCAGTACTTC. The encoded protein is CASSLVGTALETQYF.

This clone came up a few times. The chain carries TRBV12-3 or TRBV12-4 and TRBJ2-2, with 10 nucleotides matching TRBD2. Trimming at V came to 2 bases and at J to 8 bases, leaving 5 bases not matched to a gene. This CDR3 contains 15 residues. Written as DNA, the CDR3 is TGTGCCAGCAGTTTAAGTCTAGCGGGAGAAGGGGAGCTGTTTTTT. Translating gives CASSLSLAGEGELFF.

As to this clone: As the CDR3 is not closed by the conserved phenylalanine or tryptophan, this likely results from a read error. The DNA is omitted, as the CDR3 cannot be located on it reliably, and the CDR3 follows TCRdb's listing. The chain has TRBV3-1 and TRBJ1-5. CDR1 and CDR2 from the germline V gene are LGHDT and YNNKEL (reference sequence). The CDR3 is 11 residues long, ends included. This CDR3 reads CASSPRVLPGA.

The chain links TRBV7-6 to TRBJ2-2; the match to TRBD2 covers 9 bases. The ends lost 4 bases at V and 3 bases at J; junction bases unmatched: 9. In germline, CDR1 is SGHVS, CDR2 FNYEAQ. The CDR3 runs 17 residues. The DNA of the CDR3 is TGTGCCAGCAGCTCCGTTTTAGGCGGGGGGGACACCGGGGAGCTGTTTTTT. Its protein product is CASSSVLGGGDTGELFF.

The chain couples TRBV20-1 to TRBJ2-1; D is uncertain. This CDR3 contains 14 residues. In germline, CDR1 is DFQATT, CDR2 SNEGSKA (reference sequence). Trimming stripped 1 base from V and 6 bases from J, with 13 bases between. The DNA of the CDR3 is TGCAGTGCTAGAGTTCAAAACGGTTTCAATGAGCAGTTCTTC. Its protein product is CSARVQNGFNEQFF.

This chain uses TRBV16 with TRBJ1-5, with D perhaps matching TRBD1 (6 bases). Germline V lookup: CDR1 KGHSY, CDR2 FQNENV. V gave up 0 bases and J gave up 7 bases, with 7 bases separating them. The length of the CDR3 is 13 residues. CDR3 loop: CASSQSRGQPQHF. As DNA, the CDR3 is TGTGCCAGCAGCCAATCTAGGGGGCAGCCCCAGCATTTT.

CDR3 residues: CAVGGIDSGELFF. The CDR3 nucleotides are TGTGCAGTAGGGGGCATTGACTCCGGGGAGCTGTTTTTT. The chain recombines TRBV15 with TRBJ2-2; 7 nucleotides agree with TRBD1. CDR1 is LNHNV, CDR2 YYDKDF, per germline (reference sequence). The CDR3 totals 13 residues.

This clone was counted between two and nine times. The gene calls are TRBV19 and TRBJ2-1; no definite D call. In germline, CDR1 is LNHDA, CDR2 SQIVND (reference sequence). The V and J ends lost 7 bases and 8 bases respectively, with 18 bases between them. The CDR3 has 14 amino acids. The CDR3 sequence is CASTQSDRHHEQFF. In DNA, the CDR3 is TGTGCCAGTACCCAAAGTGACCGGCACCATGAGCAGTTCTTC.

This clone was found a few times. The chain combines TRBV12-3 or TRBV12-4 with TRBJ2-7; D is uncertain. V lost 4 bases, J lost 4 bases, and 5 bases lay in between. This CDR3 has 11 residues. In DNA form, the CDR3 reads TGTGCCAGCAGTTGGAGTTACGAGCAGTACTTC. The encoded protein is CASSWSYEQYF.

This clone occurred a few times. CDR3 loop: CASSEERTLHF. As DNA, the CDR3 is TGTGCCAGCAGTGAAGAGCGAACCCTCCACTTT. The genes are TRBV6-1 and TRBJ1-6; D remains ambiguous. The CDR3 is 11 amino acids. V lost 1 base, J lost 14 bases, and 6 bases lay in between. Germline CDR1 reads MNHNS; CDR2 reads SASEGT.

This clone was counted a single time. The CDR3 spells CASSLTGTDEQYF. In DNA, the CDR3 is TGTGCCAGCAGCTTAACGGGGACTGACGAGCAGTACTTC. V is TRBV7-2 and J is TRBJ2-7; D is perhaps TRBD2 (6 bases). There are 13 residues in the CDR3. Per germline, CDR1 SGHTA and CDR2 FQGNSA. Deletions cut 2 bases from V and 5 bases from J, with 10 bases between.

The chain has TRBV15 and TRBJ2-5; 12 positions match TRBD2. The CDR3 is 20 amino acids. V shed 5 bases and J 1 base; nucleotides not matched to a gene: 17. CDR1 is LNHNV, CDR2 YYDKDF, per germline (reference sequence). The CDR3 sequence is CATSSTPGRASGRGQETQYF. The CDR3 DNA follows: TGTGCCACCAGCTCAACCCCCGGTAGGGCTAGCGGGAGGGGCCAAGAGACCCAGTACTTC.

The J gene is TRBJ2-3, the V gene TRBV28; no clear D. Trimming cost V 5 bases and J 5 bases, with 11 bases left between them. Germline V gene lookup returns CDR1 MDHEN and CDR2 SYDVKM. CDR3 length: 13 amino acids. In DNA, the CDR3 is TGTGCCAGCAGTCCCCGACTCCTAGATACGCAGTATTTT. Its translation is CASSPRLLDTQYF.

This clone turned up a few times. The CDR3 reads CASSYQGRFNSPLHF. CDR3 DNA: TGTGCCAGCAGTTACCAGGGGAGGTTTAATTCACCCCTCCACTTT. V and J are TRBV6-6 and TRBJ1-6; D perhaps matches TRBD1 (6 bases). CDR3 length: 15 amino acids. V dropped 2 bases and J dropped 6 bases, with 11 bases sitting between them. Germline V gene sequence: CDR1 MNHNY, CDR2 SVGAGI (reference sequence).

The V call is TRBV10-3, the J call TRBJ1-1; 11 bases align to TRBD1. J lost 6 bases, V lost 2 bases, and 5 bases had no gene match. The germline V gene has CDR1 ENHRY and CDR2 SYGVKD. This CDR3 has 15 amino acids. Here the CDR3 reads CAISEPGQGVAEAFF. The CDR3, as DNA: TGTGCCATCAGTGAGCCGGGACAGGGGGTGGCTGAAGCTTTCTTT.

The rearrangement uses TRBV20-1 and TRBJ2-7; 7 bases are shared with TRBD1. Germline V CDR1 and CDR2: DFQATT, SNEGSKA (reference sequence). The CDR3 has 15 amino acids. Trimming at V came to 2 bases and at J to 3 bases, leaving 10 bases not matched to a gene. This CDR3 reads CSARQPTGWDYEQYF. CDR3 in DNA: TGCAGTGCTAGACAACCGACAGGGTGGGACTACGAGCAGTACTTC.

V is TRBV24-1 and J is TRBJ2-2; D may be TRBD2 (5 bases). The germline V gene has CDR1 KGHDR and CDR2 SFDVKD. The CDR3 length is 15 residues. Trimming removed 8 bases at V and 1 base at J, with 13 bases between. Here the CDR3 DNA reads TGTGCCACCATGGGCGGGTTCTTGAACACCGGGGAGCTGTTTTTT. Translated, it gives CATMGGFLNTGELFF.

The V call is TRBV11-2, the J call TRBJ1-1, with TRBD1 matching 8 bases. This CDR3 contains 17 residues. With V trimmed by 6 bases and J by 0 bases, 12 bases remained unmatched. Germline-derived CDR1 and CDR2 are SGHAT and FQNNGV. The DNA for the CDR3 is TGTGCCAGCAGAAGACAGGGGTTGTTGTTCATGAACACTGAAGCTTTCTTT. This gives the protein CASRRQGLLFMNTEAFF. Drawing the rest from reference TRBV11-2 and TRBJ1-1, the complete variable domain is EAGVAQSPRYKIIEKRQSVAFWCNPISGHATLYWYQQILGQGPKLLIQFQNNGVVDDSQLPKDRFSAERLKGVDSTLKIQPAKLEDSAVYLCASRRQGLLFMNTEAFFGQGTRLTVV.

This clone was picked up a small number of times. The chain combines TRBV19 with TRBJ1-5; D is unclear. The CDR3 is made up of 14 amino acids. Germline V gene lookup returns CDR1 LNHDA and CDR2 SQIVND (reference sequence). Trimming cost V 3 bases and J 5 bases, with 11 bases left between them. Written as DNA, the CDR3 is TGTGCCAGTAGTATGGTAGGGCTCGATCAGCCCCAGCATTTT. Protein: CASSMVGLDQPQHF.

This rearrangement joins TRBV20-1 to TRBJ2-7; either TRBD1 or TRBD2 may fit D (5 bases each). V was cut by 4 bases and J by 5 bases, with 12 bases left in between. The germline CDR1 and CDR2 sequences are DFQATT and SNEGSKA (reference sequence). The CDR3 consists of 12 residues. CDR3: CSATLGENEQYF. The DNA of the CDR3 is TGCAGTGCTACCTTGGGGGAGAACGAGCAGTACTTC.

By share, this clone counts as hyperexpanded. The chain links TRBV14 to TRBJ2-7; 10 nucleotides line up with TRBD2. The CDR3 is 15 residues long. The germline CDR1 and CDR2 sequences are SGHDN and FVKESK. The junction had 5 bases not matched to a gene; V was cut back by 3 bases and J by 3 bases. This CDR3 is CASSHTSGNFYEQYF. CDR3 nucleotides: TGTGCCAGCAGCCATACTAGCGGGAATTTCTACGAGCAGTACTTC.